These 32 T cell receptor beta chains were all obtained from the same sample, sequenced in a study of blood T cell repertoires in COVID-19. Only in-frame clones appear in the TCRdb table, and some are missing; sequencing was by immunoSEQ multiplex PCR. In the table there are about 73,000 clones, roughly 87% of which are singletons. The sequencing input was peripheral blood. These receptors all come from an older man with acute or convalescent COVID-19.

The J gene is TRBJ1-2, the V gene TRBV7-9; D is undetermined. The germline V and J ends were trimmed by 3 bases and 6 bases, with 11 bases remaining between them. The CDR3 spans 13 residues. The germline CDR1 and CDR2 sequences are SEHNR and FQNEAQ (reference sequence). The CDR3 DNA sequence: TGTGCCAGCAGCTTCTTCCCCGAGAATGGCTACACCTTC. It yields the protein CASSFFPENGYTF.

The chain has TRBV21-1 and TRBJ1-6; the table's D call of TRBD1 was not tested on the DNA. TRBV21-1 is designated a pseudogene. The CDR3 totals 15 residues. The CDR3 bases are TGTGCCAGCAGCAAAGCGCTCCCAGGGGATTCACCCCTCCACTTT. Translated: CASSKALPGDSPLHF.

The chain uses TRBV23-1 and TRBJ1-5, with 7 nucleotides matching TRBD1. TRBV23-1 is classed as an ORF, of uncertain function. This CDR3 has 16 amino acids. J was trimmed by 5 bases and V by 9 bases; bases with no gene match: 16. The CDR3 coding sequence is TGCGCCAGTCAAGAGGGACAGATACAGGGCGATCAGCCCCAGCATTTT. This sequence encodes CASQEGQIQGDQPQHF.

The chain recombines TRBV20-1 with TRBJ2-7, with TRBD1 matching 10 bases. V gave up 3 bases and J gave up 3 bases; unmatched junction bases: 2. Per the germline V gene, CDR1 is DFQATT and CDR2 is SNEGSKA (reference sequence). The CDR3 covers 13 residues. The CDR3 bases are TGCAGTGCTAGTCGGACAGGGGGCTACGAGCAGTACTTC. Amino acid sequence: CSASRTGGYEQYF.

The V and J genes are TRBV11-2 and TRBJ1-5; 7 positions agree with TRBD1. Germline-derived CDR1 and CDR2 are SGHAT and FQNNGV. This CDR3 has 14 residues. V trimming: 5 bases; J trimming: 7 bases; junction bases outside the gene matches: 8. CDR3 DNA sequence: TGTGCCAGCAGCCCAACAGGGGATGGACAGCCCCAGCATTTT. It yields the protein CASSPTGDGQPQHF.

The chain uses TRBV3-1 (or the pseudogene TRBV3-2) and TRBJ2-1, with 8 bases lining up with TRBD2. With 5 bases clipped from V and 0 bases from J, the junction kept 3 bases outside the gene matches. The CDR3 extends over 15 amino acids. Germline loops: CDR1 LGHDT, CDR2 YNNKEL (reference sequence). The CDR3: CASSLAGSSYNEQFF. CDR3 nucleotides: TGTGCCAGCAGCTTAGCGGGAAGCTCCTACAATGAGCAGTTCTTC.

The chain has TRBV7-9 and TRBJ1-1, with D unclear. V was pared by 5 bases and J by 0 bases, with 7 bases between. Germline V gives CDR1 SEHNR, CDR2 FQNEAQ (reference sequence). This CDR3 spans 13 amino acids. CDR3 sequence reads: CASSPPVNTEAFF. DNA for the CDR3: TGTGCCAGCAGCCCTCCCGTGAACACTGAAGCTTTCTTT. Variable domain in full (rest from reference TRBV7-9 and TRBJ1-1): DTGVSQNPRHKITKRGQNVTFRCDPISEHNRLYWYRQTLGQGPEFLTYFQNEAQLEKSRLLSDRFSAERPKGSFSTLEIQRTEQGDSAMYLCASSPPVNTEAFFGQGTRLTVV.

The genes are TRBV7-2 and TRBJ2-2; D is perhaps TRBD2 (7 bases). This CDR3 contains 16 residues. V lost 1 base and J lost 4, with 13 bases in between. Per germline, CDR1 SGHTA and CDR2 FQGNSA. Here the CDR3 reads CASSLVGGAATGELFF. In nucleotides, the CDR3 is TGTGCCAGCAGCTTAGTGGGGGGGGCAGCCACCGGGGAGCTGTTTTTT.

The CDR3 protein is CASSPQGNYGYTF. CDR3 DNA: TGTGCCAGCAGCCCACAGGGGAACTATGGCTACACCTTC. This chain joins TRBV11-2 and TRBJ1-2; 7 nucleotides align to TRBD1. Germline V lookup: CDR1 SGHAT, CDR2 FQNNGV. The J segment lost 2 bases and the V segment lost 5 bases, leaving 2 bases of the junction unmatched. This CDR3 spans 13 amino acids.

The rearrangement uses TRBV6-5 and TRBJ2-3, with D tentatively TRBD1 (6 bases). V was trimmed by 8 bases and J by 6 bases, leaving 9 bases between them. CDR1 and CDR2 from the germline V gene are MNHEY and SVGAGI. The CDR3 length is 11 residues. The CDR3 sequence is CASSRGDTQYF. CDR3 coding DNA: TGTGCCAGCTCAAGGGGGGATACGCAGTATTTT.

The CDR3 coding sequence is TGTGCCAGCAGCTTAGAGACAGTAAGGTCAGAAGCTTTCTTT. This encodes CASSLETVRSEAFF. The V gene is TRBV7-2, the J gene TRBJ1-1, with D tentatively TRBD1 (5 bases). Trimming removed 1 base at V and 8 bases at J, with 14 bases between. Germline CDR1 SGHTA, CDR2 FQGNSA. The CDR3 is 14 amino acids.

The V gene is TRBV7-9, the J gene TRBJ2-7, with 9 bases matching TRBD2. Looked up from germline, CDR1 is SEHNR and CDR2 is FQNEAQ (reference sequence). This CDR3 has 15 amino acids. J lost 6 bases, V lost 1 base, and 7 bases had no gene match. The CDR3: CASSLGAGGRGEQYF. The CDR3 bases are TGTGCCAGCAGCTTAGGTGCGGGGGGGCGCGGCGAGCAGTACTTC.

The J gene is TRBJ2-5, the V gene TRBV4-1, with 8 nucleotides matching TRBD1. The CDR3 totals 15 residues. The germline V gene encodes CDR1 MGHRA and CDR2 YSYEKL. Losses at the gene ends were 4 bases for V and 5 bases for J; bases not matched to a gene: 9. The CDR3 coding sequence is TGCGCCAGCAGCCCTCGGACAGGGTCCGGGGAGACCCAGTACTTC. This encodes CASSPRTGSGETQYF.

The genes are TRBV27 and TRBJ2-7; tentatively, D is TRBD2 (6 bases). The CDR3 has 13 residues. The germline gives CDR1 MNHEY, CDR2 SMNVEV (reference sequence). The ends were cut back, 2 bases at V and 2 bases at J, with 7 bases in the middle. CDR3 coding DNA: TGTGCCAGCAGTTTAGGAGGGACCTACGAGCAGTACTTC. Its translation: CASSLGGTYEQYF.

The chain joins TRBV24-1 to TRBJ1-2; possibly TRBD1 for D (5 bases). With 5 bases removed from V and 3 bases from J, the gap between germline ends came to 9 bases. The CDR3 sequence is 13 residues long. Germline CDR1 and CDR2: KGHDR and SFDVKD. The CDR3 nucleotides read TGTGCCACCAGTGTGGCGGGGGACTATGGCTACACCTTC. Amino acid sequence: CATSVAGDYGYTF.

CDR3 nucleotide sequence: TGTGCCAGCAGTTTCGCGGGGATCACTGAAGCTTTCTTT. It translates to CASSFAGITEAFF. The chain uses TRBV27 and TRBJ1-1; D is unresolved. The V and J ends lost 3 bases and 4 bases respectively, with 9 bases between them. The CDR3 length is 13 residues. From germline, CDR1 is MNHEY and CDR2 SMNVEV (reference sequence).

J is TRBJ2-5 and V is TRBV5-5; possibly TRBD2 for D (5 bases). V was shortened by 3 bases and J by 5 bases, with 11 bases between the two germline ends. The germline V gene encodes CDR1 SGHKS and CDR2 YYEKEE (reference sequence). The CDR3 consists of 13 residues. The CDR3 loop reads CASSSMTGETQYF. CDR3 DNA: TGTGCCAGCAGCTCGATGACGGGGGAGACCCAGTACTTC.

The gene calls are TRBV2 and TRBJ2-4; TRBD1 matches 8 bases. Per the germline V gene, CDR1 is SNHLY and CDR2 is FYNNEI. CDR3 size: 14 residues. The V gene end was trimmed by 5 bases and the J gene end by 1 base; junction bases not matched to a gene: 1. The CDR3 DNA reads as TGTGCCAGCAGTTGGGACAGGGCCAAAAACATTCAGTACTTC. This encodes CASSWDRAKNIQYF.

This clone has a handful of counts. This sequence joins TRBV7-2 and TRBJ2-7, with D maybe TRBD2 (6 bases). The CDR3 spans 14 residues. The V end was cut by 2 bases, the J end by 3 bases, with 11 bases between. Per germline, CDR1 SGHTA and CDR2 FQGNSA. As DNA, the CDR3 is TGTGCCAGCAGCTTACTAAGCGGGCTCTACGAGCAGTACTTC. It encodes CASSLLSGLYEQYF.

This chain uses TRBV4-1 with TRBJ2-3; 10 nucleotides line up with TRBD1. CDR3 length equals 15 residues. Germline CDR1 reads MGHRA; CDR2 reads YSYEKL. The J segment lost 2 bases and the V segment lost 6 bases, leaving 5 bases of the junction unmatched. CDR3 in DNA: TGCGCCAGCAGTCCTGGACAGGGGGACACAGATACGCAGTATTTT. This sequence encodes CASSPGQGDTDTQYF.

The chain uses TRBV5-1 and TRBJ2-2, with TRBD2 matching over 13 bases. V gave up 3 bases and J gave up 4 bases; unmatched junction bases: 3. The CDR3 sequence is 16 residues long. Germline V lookup: CDR1 SGHRS, CDR2 YFSETQ. In DNA, the CDR3 is TGCGCCAGCAGCTCGGGACTAGCGGGACCCACCGGGGAGCTGTTTTTT. The encoded protein is CASSSGLAGPTGELFF.

This clone has just a few counts. The J gene is TRBJ1-1, the V gene TRBV7-8, with 7 bases that match TRBD1. V was pared by 5 bases and J by 1 base, with 4 bases of the junction left unmatched. This CDR3 has 14 amino acids. The V gene's germline CDR1 is SGHVS and CDR2 FQNEAQ. This CDR3 is CASSLTGSNTEAFF. DNA for the CDR3: TGTGCCAGCAGCCTGACAGGGTCGAACACTGAAGCTTTCTTT.

The chain uses TRBV18 and TRBJ1-5; D gene unclear. This CDR3 spans 12 amino acids. The V end lost 6 bases, the J end lost 3 bases, and 6 bases lay between the germline ends. Germline V gives CDR1 KGHSH, CDR2 LQKENI. CDR3: CASSSYNQPQHF. The CDR3 DNA reads TGTGCCAGCTCGTCGTACAATCAGCCCCAGCATTTT.

The chain is built from TRBV5-6 and TRBJ2-3, with D hard to call. Germline CDR1 is SGHDT and CDR2 is YYEEEE. The CDR3 extends over 13 amino acids. V was trimmed by 5 bases and J by 0 bases, leaving 7 bases between them. CDR3 DNA: TGTGCCAGCAGTTTACGGAGCACAGATACGCAGTATTTT. The encoded protein is CASSLRSTDTQYF.

The CDR3 DNA follows: TGTGCCAGCAGTTACGGGGGAGGAGGGGATTATGGCTACACCTTC. This codes for CASSYGGGGDYGYTF. The rearrangement uses TRBV6-5 and TRBJ1-2; a weak D match, TRBD1 (5 bases). From germline, CDR1 is MNHEY and CDR2 SVGAGI. The CDR3 extends over 15 amino acids. V lost 2 bases to trimming and J lost 5 bases, with 15 bases between them.

Here the CDR3 reads CASSPIGGDVTGELFF. The CDR3 DNA reads TGTGCCAGCAGCCCGATCGGCGGGGACGTCACCGGGGAGCTGTTTTTT. The genes are TRBV9 and TRBJ2-2, with D possibly TRBD2 on 6 matching bases. With 4 bases removed from V and 4 bases from J, the gap between germline ends came to 17 bases. This CDR3 is built from 16 residues. Germline V lookup: CDR1 SGDLS, CDR2 YYNGEE. Together with reference TRBV9 and TRBJ2-2, the CDR3 gives the full variable domain: DSGVTQTPKHLITATGQRVTLRCSPRSGDLSVYWYQQSLDQGLQFLIQYYNGEERAKGNILERFSAQQFPDLHSELNLSSLELGDSALYFCASSPIGGDVTGELFFGEGSRLTVL.

The chain is built from TRBV2 and TRBJ2-3; TRBD1 is a possible D gene (6 bases). There are 15 residues in the CDR3. In germline, CDR1 is SNHLY, CDR2 FYNNEI. Trimming shortened V by 4 bases and J by 4 bases, and 15 bases separated the two germline ends. The CDR3 loop reads CASSAGTSVSDTQYF. CDR3 DNA sequence: TGTGCCAGCAGTGCCGGGACATCAGTGTCAGATACGCAGTATTTT.

This CDR3 reads CASSSGAGGETQYF. As DNA, the CDR3 is TGTGCCAGCAGCTCAGGGGCGGGAGGAGAGACCCAGTACTTC. The chain recombines TRBV7-7 with TRBJ2-5; 8 bases line up with TRBD2. CDR3 size: 14 residues. V was clipped by 4 bases and J by 4 bases; unmatched bases: 5. The V gene's germline CDR1 is SSHAT and CDR2 FNYEAQ (reference sequence).

This clone was detected once. The V call is TRBV18, the J call TRBJ2-3, with 8 bases matching TRBD2. The CDR3 is made up of 17 amino acids. Germline V gene lookup returns CDR1 KGHSH and CDR2 LQKENI. V shed 0 bases and J 8 bases; nucleotides not matched to a gene: 13. CDR3 in amino acids: CASSPPSNPDSGGTQYF. The CDR3 DNA follows: TGTGCCAGCTCACCACCCTCAAACCCGGACAGCGGGGGTACGCAGTATTTT.

The V call is TRBV29-1, the J call TRBJ2-6; 7 nucleotides match TRBD1. Germline V gene data show CDR1 as SQVTM and CDR2 as ANQGSEA. CDR3 length: 14 amino acids. The trim removed 2 bases at V and 5 bases at J, leaving 3 bases unmatched. The DNA for the CDR3 is TGCAGCGTTGAAACGGGACAGCGGGCCAACGTCCTGACTTTC. Protein: CSVETGQRANVLTF.

J is TRBJ1-2 and V is TRBV19; D ambiguous. Trimming took off 5 bases at V and 2 bases at J, with 9 bases between the two ends. There are 13 residues in the CDR3. Germline V gene data show CDR1 as LNHDA and CDR2 as SQIVND (reference sequence). CDR3 in amino acids: CASSALGNYGYTF. CDR3 in DNA: TGTGCCAGTAGTGCACTAGGGAACTATGGCTACACCTTC.

The chain uses TRBV24-1 and TRBJ1-1, with TRBD1 as a possible D gene (6 bases). Germline CDR1 reads KGHDR; CDR2 reads SFDVKD. Between the trimmed V and J ends, which lost 4 bases and 0 bases, there was a span of 11 bases. This CDR3 has 15 residues. The CDR3 sequence is CATSERQAMNTEAFF. The CDR3 DNA sequence: TGTGCCACCAGTGAAAGACAGGCGATGAACACTGAAGCTTTCTTT.